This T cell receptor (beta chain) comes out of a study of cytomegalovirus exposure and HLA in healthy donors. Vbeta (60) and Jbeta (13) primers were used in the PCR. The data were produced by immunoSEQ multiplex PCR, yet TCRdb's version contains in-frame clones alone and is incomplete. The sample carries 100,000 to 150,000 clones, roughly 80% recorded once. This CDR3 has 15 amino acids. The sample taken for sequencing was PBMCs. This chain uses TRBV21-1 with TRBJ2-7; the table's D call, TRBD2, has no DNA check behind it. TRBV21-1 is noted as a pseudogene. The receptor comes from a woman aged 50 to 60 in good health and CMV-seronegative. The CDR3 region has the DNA TGTGCCAGCAGCAAAGGAAGGGAGGAGGGCTACGAGCAGTACTTC. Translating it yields CASSKGREEGYEQYF.